Below, 10 T cell receptor beta chains from the same sample are listed, as sequenced in a study of blood T cell repertoires in COVID-19. The table came from immunoSEQ multiplex PCR; TCRdb's copy has only in-frame clones and leaves some out. The sample holds 100,000 or so clones, approximately 80% seen once. The material sequenced was peripheral blood. The receptors shown here come from a woman older than 75 with acute or convalescent COVID-19.

V usage is TRBV21-1 and J usage is TRBJ2-5; the D segment call TRBD2 is taken from the table without a DNA check. TRBV21-1 is an annotated pseudogene. This CDR3 comprises 15 residues. CDR3 amino acids: CASSKDAGGPVTQYF. CDR3 DNA: TGTGCCAGCAGCAAGGATGCGGGAGGGCCGGTGACCCAGTACTTC.

The chain employs TRBV2 and TRBJ1-1, with 7 bases that match TRBD1. V trimming: 6 bases; J trimming: 2 bases; junction bases outside the gene matches: 15. The CDR3 contains 17 residues. Per germline, CDR1 SNHLY and CDR2 FYNNEI. Here the CDR3 DNA reads TGTGCCAGCAGATTCCCGCAGGGGGTTTCCGCAAACACTGAAGCTTTCTTT. Its protein product is CASRFPQGVSANTEAFF.

The chain carries TRBV2 and TRBJ1-1, with TRBD1 matching over 8 bases. The CDR3 totals 14 residues. V was clipped by 7 bases and J by 5 bases; unmatched bases: 9. Germline CDR1 SNHLY, CDR2 FYNNEI. This chain's CDR3 is CASKEDRVRTEAFF. Written as DNA, the CDR3 is TGTGCCAGCAAAGAGGACAGGGTGAGGACTGAAGCTTTCTTT.

V gene TRBV2 combines with J gene TRBJ1-2; D call uncertain. V dropped 6 bases and J dropped 3 bases, with 5 bases sitting between them. The CDR3 sequence is 11 residues long. Germline CDR1 is SNHLY and CDR2 is FYNNEI. CDR3 bases: TGTGCCAGCAGATTCGACTATGGCTACACCTTC. Its protein is CASRFDYGYTF.

The chain recombines TRBV5-4 with TRBJ2-1, with a possible D match to TRBD2 (5 bases). Trimming removed 1 base from V and 4 bases from J, with 12 bases in between. The CDR3 has 15 amino acids. From germline, CDR1 is SGHNT and CDR2 YYREEE (reference sequence). CDR3 DNA: TGTGCCAGCAGCTTGTGGCTAGCCCGTTACAATGAGCAGTTCTTC. Amino acid sequence: CASSLWLARYNEQFF.

This clone was recorded only once. The chain combines TRBV28 with TRBJ1-2; D uncertain. CDR3 size: 13 residues. The V gene's germline CDR1 is MDHEN and CDR2 SYDVKM. V was clipped by 5 bases and J by 3 bases, with 10 bases between them. The CDR3: CASSSLRDYGYTF. The CDR3 coding sequence is TGTGCCAGCAGTAGCTTGCGGGACTATGGCTACACCTTC.

V usage is TRBV5-1 and J usage is TRBJ2-7, with TRBD2 identical over 7 bases. V lost 4 bases, J lost 7 bases, and 14 bases stayed unmatched. CDR3 length equals 15 residues. Germline V lookup: CDR1 SGHRS, CDR2 YFSETQ. In DNA form, the CDR3 reads TGCGCCAGCAGCCCCCGAAGCGGCCTAGCGGCAGAGCAGTACTTC. This sequence encodes CASSPRSGLAAEQYF.

The chain joins TRBV28 to TRBJ2-7, with 11 bases aligning to TRBD2. The J segment lost 6 bases and the V segment lost 10 bases, leaving 8 bases of the junction unmatched. The CDR3 is 13 amino acids. Germline lookup yields CDR1 MDHEN and CDR2 SYDVKM. The CDR3, as DNA: TGTGCCACCCAACTAGCGGGAGTACTCGAGCAGTACTTC. Its translation is CATQLAGVLEQYF.

V usage is TRBV19 and J usage is TRBJ1-5; TRBD1 aligns across 7 bases. The junction had 15 bases not matched to a gene; V was cut back by 5 bases and J by 5 bases. CDR3 length: 17 residues. CDR1 is LNHDA and CDR2 is SQIVND in the germline V gene (reference sequence). The CDR3 spells CASSPSTGTTGYQPQHF. In DNA form, the CDR3 reads TGTGCCAGTAGTCCTTCGACAGGGACGACCGGCTATCAGCCCCAGCATTTT.

This clone was counted only a few times. The CDR3 loop reads CASSQSLVSASTDTQYF. DNA of the CDR3: TGTGCCAGCAGCCAAAGTTTAGTTTCCGCTAGCACAGATACGCAGTATTTT. The chain couples TRBV14 to TRBJ2-3, with D unresolved. Germline CDR1 is SGHDN and CDR2 is FVKESK. Deletions cut 2 bases from V and 0 bases from J, with 15 bases between. This CDR3 is 17 amino acids long.